This TCR beta chain was sequenced in a study of T cell responses to AZD1222 COVID-19 vaccine. Study results and caveats: Baseline serostatus was positive in only six AZD1222 recipients. Without day 14 samples, only post-peak T cell repertoires were studied.

Clones were read by immunoSEQ multiplex PCR, and TCRdb kept only the in-frame ones, dropping some. The sample records roughly 99,000 clones, under 95% being singletons. Regarding this clone: The antigen remains unidentified.

There are 14 residues in the CDR3. Trimming left V 1 base short and J 1 base short, with 7 bases between. Looked up from germline, CDR1 is SEHNR and CDR2 is FQNEAQ (reference sequence). This sample comprised peripheral blood, obtained 28 days after the second AZD1222 dose. The chain has TRBV7-9 and TRBJ1-2; no clear D gene. The receptor was isolated from an adult who received the AZD1222 COVID-19 vaccine. The CDR3 DNA is TGTGCCAGCAGCTTAGGACAAAATAACTATGGCTACACCTTC. This translates into CASSLGQNNYGYTF.